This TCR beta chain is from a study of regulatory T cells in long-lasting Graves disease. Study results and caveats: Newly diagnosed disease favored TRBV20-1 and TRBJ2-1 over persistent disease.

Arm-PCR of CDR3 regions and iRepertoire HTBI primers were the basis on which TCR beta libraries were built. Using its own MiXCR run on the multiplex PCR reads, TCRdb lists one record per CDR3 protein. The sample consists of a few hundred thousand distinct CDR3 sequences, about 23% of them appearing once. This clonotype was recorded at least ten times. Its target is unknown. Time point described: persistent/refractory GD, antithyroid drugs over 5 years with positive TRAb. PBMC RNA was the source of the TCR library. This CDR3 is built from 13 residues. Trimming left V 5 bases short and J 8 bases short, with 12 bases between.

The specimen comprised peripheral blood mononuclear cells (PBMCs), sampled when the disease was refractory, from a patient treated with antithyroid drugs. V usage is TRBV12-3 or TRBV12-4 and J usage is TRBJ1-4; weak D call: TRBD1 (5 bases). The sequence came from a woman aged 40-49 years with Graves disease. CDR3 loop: CASSGGTTEKLFF. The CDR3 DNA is TGTGCCAGCAGTGGTGGGACGACCGAAAAACTGTTTTTT.